Reported below is one T cell receptor beta chain. CDR1 MNHEY and CDR2 SMNVEV come from the germline V gene (reference sequence). The CDR3 contains 12 residues. V lost 8 bases and J lost 9, with 14 bases in between. This entry belongs to a study of blood T cell repertoires in COVID-19. Study in general: The United States, Italy and Spain supplied acute and convalescent COVID-19 samples. PBMCs, B-cell-depleted T cells, or T cells were the source of the cDNA or gDNA that made up the material.

Authors' analysis steps: Estimation of nucleated cell counts was performed using reference gene primer amplification. The protocol was immunoSEQ multiplex PCR, while the TCRdb copy is restricted to in-frame clones and leaves out a portion. The V and J calls and the clone size are those of that table, but D and trimming were determined from the DNA. The table shows tens of thousands of clones, with about nine tenths occurring only once. The V gene is TRBV27, the J gene TRBJ2-1; a possible D gene is TRBD2 (7 bases). The sequenced material came from peripheral blood. The sequence was collected from a woman in her 50s in a cohort sampled during active COVID-19. DNA of the CDR3: TGTGCCAGCCATCCGGGGGGCGGTGAGCAGTTCTTC. Translation gives CASHPGGGEQFF.